The source of this T cell receptor beta chain is a study of blood T cell repertoires in COVID-19. Study-wide context: Acute and convalescent COVID-19 specimens originated in the United States, Italy and Spain. PBMCs, B-cell-depleted T cells, or T cells provided the cDNA or gDNA that made up the material.

About this clone itself: The sample has other DNA sequences that encode this CDR3 too.

Ages ranged from about 18 to 100 years, with residence in around 24 US areas. The CDR3 length is 12 residues. The ends were cut back, 8 bases at V and 7 bases at J, with 12 bases in the middle. Authors' analysis steps: Amplification with reference gene primers provided the estimates of nucleated cell counts. Measured with immunoSEQ multiplex PCR; TCRdb has only the in-frame clones, and not every one. From that table come the V and J calls and clone size; the DNA was used to work out D and trimming. The data contain some 300,000 clones, around 92% of them seen just once; the ten biggest clones take up roughly 10%.

Sequencing used PBMCs or T cells enriched from blood (not recorded which). This sequence was found in a woman aged 25 to 39 who had recovered from COVID-19. This sequence joins TRBV12-3 or TRBV12-4 and TRBJ2-1; D may be TRBD1 (6 bases). The CDR3 protein is CASSLGGNEQFF. CDR3 DNA: TGTGCCAGCTCCTTAGGGGGAAATGAGCAGTTCTTC.